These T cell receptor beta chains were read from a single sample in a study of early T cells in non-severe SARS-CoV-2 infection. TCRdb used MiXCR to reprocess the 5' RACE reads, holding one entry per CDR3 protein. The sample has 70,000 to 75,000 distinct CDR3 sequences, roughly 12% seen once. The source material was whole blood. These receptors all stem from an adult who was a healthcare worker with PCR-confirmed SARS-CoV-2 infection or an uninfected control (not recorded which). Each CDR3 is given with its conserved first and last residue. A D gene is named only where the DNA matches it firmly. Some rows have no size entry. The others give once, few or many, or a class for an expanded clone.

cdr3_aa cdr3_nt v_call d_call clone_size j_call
CASSLTEGLAGGNIQYF TGCGCCAGCAGCCTGACTGAGGGACTAGCGGGGGGTAACATTCAGTACTTC TRBV4-1 TRBD2 many TRBJ2-4
CASSSPRRPRYNEQFF TGTGCCAGCAGCTCCCCCCGCCGACCCCGCTACAATGAGCAGTTCTTC TRBV7-6 . few TRBJ2-1
CASSQDSFMNEQFF TGTGCCAGCAGCCAGGACTCCTTCATGAATGAGCAGTTCTTC TRBV5-4 . . TRBJ2-1
CASRGTSGSYEQYF TGTGCCAGCAGGGGGACTAGCGGGTCCTACGAGCAGTACTTC TRBV12-3/TRBV12-4 TRBD2 . TRBJ2-7
CASRNTGISYNEQFF TGCGCCAGCAGAAACACAGGGATCTCCTACAATGAGCAGTTCTTC TRBV5-1 . few TRBJ2-1
CASSSQETQYF TGTGCCAGCAGCTCCCAAGAGACCCAGTACTTC TRBV7-8 . many TRBJ2-5
CASSLWTGCEQYF TGTGCTAGCAGCTTATGGACGGGCTGCGAGCAGTACTTC TRBV7-7 . . TRBJ2-7
CVSSLIAATNEKLFF TGCGTCAGCAGCTTGATCGCGGCAACTAATGAAAAACTGTTTTTT TRBV5-1 . . TRBJ1-4
CSARTSGTTSAEQFF TGCAGTGCTAGGACTAGCGGTACCACCAGTGCTGAGCAGTTCTTC TRBV20-1 TRBD2 many TRBJ2-1
CASSPPNSGQYF TGTGCCAGCAGCCCTCCTAATTCAGGGCAGTACTTC TRBV14 . few TRBJ2-7
CASSLVAGGIQETQYF TGTGCTAGCAGCTTAGTTGCGGGGGGGATTCAAGAGACCCAGTACTTC TRBV7-7 TRBD2 few TRBJ2-5
CASGKTGINQPQHF TGTGCCAGTGGAAAGACAGGGATTAATCAGCCCCAGCATTTT TRBV19 TRBD1 . TRBJ1-5
CASSYGPQTPYEQYF TGTGCCAGCAGTTACGGCCCACAGACCCCCTACGAGCAGTACTTC TRBV6-6 . few TRBJ2-7
CSVQTGANVLTF TGCAGCGTGCAGACTGGGGCCAACGTCCTGACTTTC TRBV29-1 . few TRBJ2-6
CASRGQGRKNEQYF TGTGCCAGCAGAGGACAGGGAAGAAAAAACGAGCAGTACTTC TRBV12-3/TRBV12-4 TRBD1 . TRBJ2-7
CASSQEGASAYNEQFF TGTGCCAGCAGCCAAGAGGGGGCGTCGGCCTACAATGAGCAGTTCTTC TRBV3-1 . . TRBJ2-1
CASRSTGSVGDTQYF TGTGCCAGCAGATCGACGGGGAGCGTGGGAGATACGCAGTATTTT TRBV11-2 . . TRBJ2-3
CSAEDPVRNIQYF TGCAGTGCTGAGGATCCCGTTAGGAACATTCAGTACTTC TRBV20-1 . few TRBJ2-4
CASSLIRAASYEQYF TGTGCCAGCAGCTTAATTAGGGCGGCGTCCTACGAGCAGTACTTC TRBV7-2 . . TRBJ2-7
CASSPRRDEPWETQYF TGTGCCAGCAGCCCGCGACGGGACGAACCCTGGGAGACCCAGTACTTC TRBV9 . . TRBJ2-5
CASSQGASAETQYF TGTGCCAGTAGCCAAGGGGCTTCGGCAGAGACCCAGTACTTC TRBV19 . few TRBJ2-5
CASSEMDGAQETQYF TGTGCCAGCAGTGAAATGGACGGAGCACAAGAGACCCAGTACTTC TRBV2 . . TRBJ2-5
CASSSNPGGETQYF TGCGCCAGCAGCTCGAACCCCGGTGGGGAGACCCAGTACTTC TRBV5-1 . few TRBJ2-5
CASSPIAGLYNEQFF TGTGCCAGCAGCCCCATAGCGGGATTGTACAATGAGCAGTTCTTC TRBV7-2 TRBD2 few TRBJ2-1
CASSQRDRDTGELFF TGTGCCAGCAGCCAAAGGGACAGGGACACCGGGGAGCTGTTTTTT TRBV3-1 TRBD1 . TRBJ2-2
CAISEKSQSYEQYF TGTGCCATCAGTGAAAAGAGTCAAAGCTACGAGCAGTACTTC TRBV10-3 . few TRBJ2-7